A selection of T cell receptor beta chains follows, all from one sample in a study of cytomegalovirus exposure and HLA in healthy donors. Method: immunoSEQ multiplex PCR; TCRdb's copy keeps in-frame clones and lacks some. The sample records about 110,000 clones, 65% to 80% being singletons. Source material: PBMCs. Receptors were obtained from a woman aged 45 to 65 in good health and CMV-seropositive. Both conserved end residues are part of each CDR3. The D gene is left open where the match is weak. Some rows have no size entry. The others give once, few or many, or a class for an expanded clone.

V gene	clone size	D gene	J gene	CDR3 protein	CDR3 DNA
TRBV9	-	-	TRBJ2-7	CASSVGASPSYEQYF	TGTGCCAGCAGCGTAGGGGCTAGCCCCTCCTACGAGCAGTACTTC
TRBV5-1	-	TRBD1	TRBJ2-7	CASSEGTDSYEQYF	TGCGCCAGCAGTGAAGGGACAGACTCCTACGAGCAGTACTTC
TRBV5-4	-	-	TRBJ1-1	CASSIPGLNTEAFF	TGTGCCAGCAGCATTCCGGGACTCAACACTGAAGCTTTCTTT
TRBV7-2	-	-	TRBJ2-5	CASSLNRGEETQYF	TGTGCCAGCAGCTTAAACCGCGGAGAAGAGACCCAGTACTTC
TRBV7-9	-	-	TRBJ2-7	CASSFMQGNSYEQYF	TGTGCCAGCAGCTTTATGCAGGGGAATTCCTACGAGCAGTACTTC
TRBV2	-	-	TRBJ1-2	CASSGPPMTIGYTF	TGTGCCAGCAGCGGACCTCCCATGACTATAGGCTACACCTTC
TRBV9	-	-	TRBJ1-2	CASSSSWGLPGDGYTF	TGTGCCAGCAGCTCGAGCTGGGGCTTGCCAGGGGATGGCTACACCTTC
TRBV21-1	-	-	TRBJ2-6	CASSISGTVDWSGANVLTF	TGTGCCAGCAGCATTTCCGGGACAGTGGATTGGTCTGGGGCCAACGTCCTGACTTTC
TRBV5-4	once	TRBD2	TRBJ2-1	CASTSSGGNEQFF	TGTGCCAGCACCTCTAGCGGGGGCAATGAGCAGTTCTTC
TRBV13	-	TRBD1	TRBJ1-2	CASSVKVGPGGFYGYTF	TGTGCCAGCAGCGTAAAGGTCGGGCCAGGGGGCTTCTATGGCTACACCTTC
TRBV30	once	-	TRBJ1-5	CAWSYSPNQPQHF	TGTGCCTGGAGCTACAGTCCCAATCAGCCCCAGCATTTT
TRBV4-1	-	-	TRBJ1-1	CASSVQENTEAFF	TGCGCCAGCAGCGTACAGGAAAACACTGAAGCTTTCTTT
TRBV7-2	few	-	TRBJ1-2	CASSLTENYGYTF	TGTGCCAGCAGCTTAACAGAGAACTATGGCTACACCTTC
TRBV5-1	once	TRBD1	TRBJ2-2	CASSWRTGITGELFF	TGCGCCAGCAGCTGGAGGACAGGGATAACCGGGGAGCTGTTTTTT
TRBV4-2	-	-	TRBJ1-5	CASSQGLFNQPQHF	TGTGCCAGCAGCCAAGGACTTTTTAATCAGCCCCAGCATTTT
TRBV6-1	-	-	TRBJ1-5	CASSVSGLQPQHF	TGTGCCAGCAGTGTCTCAGGGCTGCAGCCCCAGCATTTT
TRBV14	-	-	TRBJ1-3	CASSRQGSGTIYF	TGTGCCAGCAGCCGCCAAGGAAGCGGCACCATATATTTT